The 6 T cell receptor beta chains reported below all come from one sample, sequenced in a study of regulatory T cells in long-lasting Graves disease. The time point was: persistent/refractory GD, antithyroid drugs over 5 years with positive TRAb. From RNA extracted from PBMCs, the TCR library was made. iRepertoire HTBI primers and Arm-PCR of CDR3 regions built TCR beta libraries. TCRdb re-derived calls from the multiplex PCR reads in MiXCR, one entry per CDR3 protein. Of hundreds of thousands of distinct CDR3 sequences listed, about 20% are singletons. The source was peripheral blood mononuclear cells (PBMCs), collected when the disease was refractory, from a patient treated with antithyroid drugs. The source is a female donor with Graves disease.

This clonotype was observed many times. This sequence joins TRBV28 and TRBJ2-5; no reliable D call. This CDR3 is built from 14 residues. V shed 5 bases and J shed 2 bases, with 12 bases lying between them. Germline V gene lookup returns CDR1 MDHEN and CDR2 SYDVKM. CDR3 sequence: CASSPASRQETQYF. The DNA of the CDR3 is TGTGCCAGCAGTCCCGCCTCGCGGCAAGAGACCCAGTACTTC.

The chain recombines TRBV30 with TRBJ2-7; the D gene is possibly TRBD2 (6 bases). V dropped 4 bases and J dropped 2 bases, with 15 bases sitting between them. Germline CDR1 GTSNPN, CDR2 SVGIG (reference sequence). The CDR3 sequence is 14 residues long. As DNA, the CDR3 is TGTGCCTGGAAAGTACGGGGGATGACCTACGAGCAGTACTTC. This sequence encodes CAWKVRGMTYEQYF.

This clonotype occurred many times. The gene calls are TRBV29-1 and TRBJ1-1, with D possibly being TRBD1 (5 bases). The V end lost 3 bases, the J end lost 5 bases, and 13 bases lay between the germline ends. The CDR3 runs 13 residues. Germline V lookup: CDR1 SQVTM, CDR2 ANQGSEA. The chain's CDR3 is CSVDWGSGTEAFF. The DNA of the CDR3 is TGCAGCGTTGACTGGGGCTCGGGGACTGAAGCTTTCTTT.

For this clonotype: The final CDR3 position lacks the conserved phenylalanine or tryptophan, pointing to a likely read error. CDR3 DNA sequence: TGTGCCAGCAGCTTAGACGCTGGGGGTTTGTACGAGCAGTACCTC. Its translation is CASSLDAGGLYEQYL. This chain connects TRBV11-2 to TRBJ2-7; D possibly uses TRBD1 or TRBD2 (5 bases each). Germline V gene lookup returns CDR1 SGHAT and CDR2 FQNNGV. The CDR3 is 15 residues long. The V gene lost 0 bases and the J gene lost 4 bases, with 13 bases spanning the gap.

This chain links TRBV30 with TRBJ1-2; D is perhaps TRBD1 (6 bases). Trimming stripped 1 base from V and 8 bases from J, with 11 bases between. Per germline, CDR1 GTSNPN and CDR2 SVGIG (reference sequence). The CDR3 has 12 amino acids. The CDR3 reads CAWSARGMGYTF. The DNA of the CDR3 is TGTGCCTGGAGTGCCAGGGGAATGGGCTACACCTTC.

This sequence joins TRBV20-1 and TRBJ2-2; D unresolved. Germline-derived CDR1 and CDR2 are DFQATT and SNEGSKA (reference sequence). The V gene lost 2 bases and the J gene lost 1 base, with 5 bases spanning the gap. This CDR3 region has 13 residues. The CDR3 sequence is CSARSQNTGELFF. CDR3 DNA sequence: TGCAGTGCTAGATCCCAGAACACCGGGGAGCTGTTTTTT.